The 20 T cell receptor beta chains presented below share a single source sample, sequenced in a study of blood T cell repertoires in COVID-19. Only in-frame clones appear in the TCRdb table, and some are missing; sequencing was by immunoSEQ multiplex PCR. The sample has 150,000 or so clones, 87% seen once; the top ten hold roughly 6.1%. Sequenced material: peripheral blood. Receptor source: a man aged 80 or over with acute or convalescent COVID-19.

Only one count was recorded for this clone. The genes are TRBV3-1 (or the pseudogene TRBV3-2) and TRBJ1-2, with D uncertain. Trimming removed 0 bases at V and 3 bases at J, with 20 bases between. Germline CDR1 LGHDT, CDR2 YNNKEL (reference sequence). CDR3 size: 18 residues. The CDR3 DNA is TGTGCCAGCAGCCAAGACCGGGCCCCGAGGGCCTCTCACTATGGCTACACCTTC. This gives the protein CASSQDRAPRASHYGYTF.

The chain carries TRBV19 and TRBJ2-2; D call uncertain. V was trimmed by 3 bases and J by 0 bases, leaving 8 bases between them. This CDR3 contains 15 residues. Germline V gene lookup returns CDR1 LNHDA and CDR2 SQIVND (reference sequence). CDR3 region: CASSITAPNTGELFF. The CDR3 DNA sequence: TGTGCCAGTAGTATTACAGCTCCGAACACCGGGGAGCTGTTTTTT.

This clone appeared once. The chain couples TRBV20-1 to TRBJ2-1; TRBD2 matches 11 bases. CDR1 DFQATT and CDR2 SNEGSKA come from the germline V gene (reference sequence). J was trimmed by 6 bases and V by 3 bases; bases with no gene match: 25. The CDR3 length is 21 residues. In DNA form, the CDR3 reads TGCAGTGCTAGTCAGGACAGGCGGTCTCGTCAGTGGCTAGCGGGAGGCAATGAGCAGTTCTTC. Residues: CSASQDRRSRQWLAGGNEQFF.

A word on this clone: The sample has other DNA sequences that encode this CDR3 too. V gene TRBV5-4 combines with J gene TRBJ2-5, with 11 bases fitting TRBD1. CDR3 length: 15 amino acids. CDR1 and CDR2 from the germline V gene are SGHNT and YYREEE (reference sequence). The V and J ends lost 4 bases and 5 bases, in that order; junction bases with no gene match: 7. The DNA of the CDR3 is TGTGCCAGCAGCCCCGGACAGGGGGCTGCGGAGACCCAGTACTTC. Its protein product is CASSPGQGAAETQYF.

As concerns this clone: At one end, the junction sequence differs from germline, possibly due to a read error. The chain employs TRBV3-1 (or the pseudogene TRBV3-2) and TRBJ2-1; 13 positions agree with TRBD2. The germline V gene has CDR1 LGHDT and CDR2 YNNKEL (reference sequence). The CDR3 consists of 15 residues. In DNA form, the CDR3 reads TGTGCCAGCAGCCGATCGGGGGGACTAGCGGGGTCCTGGGTCTTC. Amino acids: CASSRSGGLAGSWVF.

The V and J genes are TRBV5-1 and TRBJ1-3; D ambiguous. The germline V gene has CDR1 SGHRS and CDR2 YFSETQ. V lost 4 bases and J 0 bases, leaving 8 bases between the germline ends. The CDR3 runs 14 residues. The CDR3 loop is CASSVEGSGNTIYF. The DNA for the CDR3 is TGCGCCAGCAGCGTAGAGGGCTCTGGAAACACCATATATTTT.

The chain uses TRBV11-1 and TRBJ2-1, with 11 bases that match TRBD2. Germline V gene sequence: CDR1 SGHAT, CDR2 FQDESV (reference sequence). The V segment lost 5 bases and the J segment 8 bases; nucleotides outside the gene matches: 5. This CDR3 is built from 14 residues. CDR3 amino acids: CASSLGLAADEQFF. In nucleotides, the CDR3 is TGTGCCAGCAGCCTGGGACTAGCGGCGGATGAGCAGTTCTTC.

The genes are TRBV7-3 and TRBJ2-2; 7 bases are shared with TRBD2. Per germline, CDR1 SGHTA and CDR2 FQGTGA. CDR3 length equals 13 residues. Trimming at V came to 8 bases and at J to 4 bases, leaving 4 bases not matched to a gene. The CDR3 DNA is TGTGCCAGCGCGGGAGCGGGCACCGGGGAGCTGTTTTTT. This gives the protein CASAGAGTGELFF.

The chain uses TRBV5-1 and TRBJ2-1, with D perhaps TRBD2 (5 bases). V dropped 0 bases and J dropped 9 bases, with 10 bases sitting between them. Germline lookup yields CDR1 SGHRS and CDR2 YFSETQ. This CDR3 is built from 13 residues. CDR3 DNA sequence: TGCGCCAGCAGCTTGGTTATTACTAGTGAGCAGTTCTTC. This translates into CASSLVITSEQFF.

Here the CDR3 DNA reads TGTGCCAGCAGTCAGTTGGCGAACACCGGGGAGCTGTTTTTT. Its protein product is CASSQLANTGELFF. The rearrangement joins TRBV6-5 to TRBJ2-2; D not resolved. Looked up from germline, CDR1 is MNHEY and CDR2 is SVGAGI. The length of the CDR3 is 14 residues. The V end was cut by 5 bases, the J end by 0 bases, with 7 bases between.

V is TRBV2 and J is TRBJ1-1; D might be TRBD1 (5 bases). Trimming took 7 bases from V and 10 from J, leaving 13 bases between them. Germline loops: CDR1 SNHLY, CDR2 FYNNEI. The CDR3 length is 11 residues. The CDR3 loop is CASIPAQGAFF. CDR3 DNA: TGTGCCAGCATCCCGGCCCAGGGAGCTTTCTTT. Complete variable domain (other parts from reference TRBV2 and TRBJ1-1): EPEVTQTPSHQVTQMGQEVILRCVPISNHLYFYWYRQILGQKVEFLVSFYNNEISEKSEIFDDQFSVERPDGSNFTLKIRSTKLEDSAMYFCASIPAQGAFFGQGTRLTVV.

The J gene is TRBJ2-7, the V gene TRBV5-4; tentative D call: TRBD2 (6 bases). The V and J ends lost 1 base and 3 bases respectively, with 11 bases between them. This CDR3 spans 14 amino acids. CDR1 and CDR2 (germline): SGHNT, YYREEE (reference sequence). CDR3 DNA: TGTGCCAGCAGCTTGAGTCGGGGGAACTACGAGCAGTACTTC. It is translated as CASSLSRGNYEQYF. Complete variable domain (other parts from reference TRBV5-4 and TRBJ2-7): ETGVTQSPTHLIKTRGQQVTLRCSSQSGHNTVSWYQQALGQGPQFIFQYYREEENGRGNFPPRFSGLQFPNYSSELNVNALELDDSALYLCASSLSRGNYEQYFGPGTRLTVT.

The V and J genes are TRBV28 and TRBJ1-5; tentative D call: TRBD1 (5 bases). CDR1 and CDR2 from the germline V gene are MDHEN and SYDVKM. Trimming pared 8 bases from V and 6 bases from J, leaving 23 bases between. The CDR3 is 16 residues long. Here the CDR3 DNA reads TGTGCCAGCCCCCCCTCGGGGGACTCCCCCGGTCAGCCCCAGCATTTT. Translated, it gives CASPPSGDSPGQPQHF.

The chain joins TRBV28 to TRBJ1-6; maybe TRBD1 (5 bases). With 7 bases removed from V and 4 bases from J, the gap between germline ends came to 20 bases. CDR1 is MDHEN and CDR2 is SYDVKM in the germline V gene. CDR3 length equals 17 residues. The CDR3 coding sequence is TGTGCCAGCACCCCCCCGGGGGGACGAACTTATAATTCACCCCTCCACTTT. It is translated as CASTPPGGRTYNSPLHF.

This clone has more than one count but fewer than ten. The chain recombines TRBV29-1 with TRBJ2-7, with TRBD1 identical over 9 bases. Germline CDR1 SQVTM, CDR2 ANQGSEA. Unmatched junction bases numbered 8, after V lost 7 bases and J lost 1 base. This CDR3 has 14 amino acids. CDR3 in amino acids: CSAGRGQGSYEQYF. Written as DNA, the CDR3 is TGCAGCGCAGGTAGGGGACAGGGATCCTACGAGCAGTACTTC.

This clone was seen just once. The V call is TRBV7-9, the J call TRBJ2-7, with no clear D. Looked up from germline, CDR1 is SEHNR and CDR2 is FQNEAQ (reference sequence). This CDR3 spans 11 amino acids. The V and J ends lost 4 bases and 3 bases respectively, with 4 bases between them. CDR3 nucleotides: TGTGCCAGCAGCTCCTACTACGAGCAGTACTTC. This codes for CASSSYYEQYF.

CDR3 in amino acids: CASSLATDRELFF. CDR3 coding DNA: TGTGCCAGCAGCTTAGCGACCGACAGGGAGCTGTTTTTT. V and J are TRBV7-2 and TRBJ2-2; D remains unclear. The CDR3 totals 13 residues. Germline CDR1 reads SGHTA; CDR2 reads FQGNSA. Trimming removed 0 bases from V and 9 bases from J, with 8 bases in between.

The chain employs TRBV9 and TRBJ2-1, with D perhaps TRBD2 (5 bases). The CDR3 runs to 18 residues. Germline assignment: CDR1 SGDLS and CDR2 YYNGEE. V lost 1 base to trimming and J lost 5 bases, with 22 bases between them. CDR3 in amino acids: CASSVTVGGERGNNEQFF. The CDR3 bases are TGTGCCAGCAGCGTAACGGTCGGAGGAGAGAGAGGCAACAATGAGCAGTTCTTC.

J is TRBJ2-2 and V is TRBV7-9, with 11 bases matching TRBD2. Germline assignment: CDR1 SEHNR and CDR2 FQNEAQ (reference sequence). This CDR3 has 16 residues. The V segment lost 3 bases and the J segment 2 bases; nucleotides outside the gene matches: 2. The CDR3 DNA follows: TGTGCCAGCAGCTTGGGACTAGCGGAAAACACCGGGGAGCTGTTTTTT. Encoded protein: CASSLGLAENTGELFF.

V usage is TRBV11-2 and J usage is TRBJ1-1; D is undetermined. The germline V gene encodes CDR1 SGHAT and CDR2 FQNNGV. Between the trimmed V and J ends, which lost 6 bases and 2 bases, there was a span of 13 bases. This CDR3 region has 14 residues. This chain's CDR3 is CASRIPGANTEAFF. The CDR3 DNA reads TGTGCCAGCAGAATTCCGGGTGCCAACACTGAAGCTTTCTTT.